These 24 T cell receptor beta chains were sequenced from one sample in a study of graft-versus-host responses after intestinal transplantation. The method was immunoSEQ multiplex PCR; TCRdb's version includes in-frame clones alone and lacks a portion of them. Of tens of thousands of clones listed, 91% are singletons. Which antigens these TCRs recognize remains unknown. Sequenced material: unstimulated CD4+ T cells sorted from spleen or lymph node cells, taken before intestinal transplant. The receptors here all came from a human donor who received an intestinal transplant.

This clone was found once. The chain employs TRBV7-9 and TRBJ1-2; 7 bases are a match to TRBD1. The CDR3 length is 13 residues. Germline V gene lookup returns CDR1 SEHNR and CDR2 FQNEAQ (reference sequence). The V gene end was trimmed by 4 bases and the J gene end by 4 bases; junction bases not matched to a gene: 3. The CDR3 DNA reads TGTGCCAGCAGCTCCAACAGGGGCTATGGCTACACCTTC. Its translation is CASSSNRGYGYTF.

V usage is TRBV6-6 and J usage is TRBJ2-3, with 8 bases that match TRBD2. This CDR3 has 15 amino acids. Germline CDR1 MNHNY, CDR2 SVGAGI (reference sequence). J gave up 4 bases and V 6 bases, and 9 bases lay outside the gene matches. CDR3 region: CASSYGTRDADTQYF. The CDR3 coding sequence is TGTGCCAGCAGCTACGGGACTAGGGATGCAGATACGCAGTATTTT.

The rearrangement links TRBV30 to TRBJ2-4; the match to TRBD1 covers 9 bases. CDR3 length: 13 residues. Trimming removed 3 bases from V and 7 bases from J; junction bases left unmatched: 4. Germline CDR1 reads GTSNPN; CDR2 reads SVGIG (reference sequence). Written as DNA, the CDR3 is TGTGCCTGGAGAAACACAGGGGGCAACATTCAGTACTTC. It translates to CAWRNTGGNIQYF.

The CDR3 sequence is CSVEDRSRGHEQYF. CDR3 DNA sequence: TGCAGCGTTGAAGATCGGAGCAGGGGCCACGAGCAGTACTTC. The rearrangement uses TRBV29-1 and TRBJ2-7, with a weak D call TRBD1 (6 bases). CDR1 is SQVTM, CDR2 ANQGSEA, per germline. Trimming cost V 0 bases and J 5 bases, with 14 bases left between them. The CDR3 spans 14 residues.

The CDR3 region is CASSLQGAAGYTF. CDR3 coding DNA: TGTGCCAGCAGCTTACAGGGGGCCGCTGGCTACACCTTC. The chain employs TRBV7-8 and TRBJ1-2; 8 nucleotides agree with TRBD1. J was trimmed by 7 bases and V by 2 bases; bases with no gene match: 3. The CDR3 is 13 residues long. Looked up from germline, CDR1 is SGHVS and CDR2 is FQNEAQ.

The chain has TRBV2 and TRBJ1-1, with 7 bases matching TRBD1. CDR3 length: 14 residues. After removal of 7 bases from V and 0 bases from J, the junction contained 5 bases not matched to a gene. CDR1 SNHLY and CDR2 FYNNEI come from the germline V gene. CDR3 sequence: CASTGDSLNTEAFF. CDR3 nucleotide sequence: TGTGCCAGCACCGGGGACAGCTTGAACACTGAAGCTTTCTTT.

This chain connects TRBV9 to TRBJ2-7; D not resolved. The CDR3 has 13 residues. V was trimmed by 5 bases and J by 7 bases, leaving 16 bases between them. Per the germline V gene, CDR1 is SGDLS and CDR2 is YYNGEE. CDR3 nucleotide sequence: TGTGCCAGCAGTCAGCATGAGGTCGGGGAGCAGTACTTC. This translates into CASSQHEVGEQYF.

The rearrangement links TRBV30 to TRBJ1-4; D not resolved. V was cut by 0 bases and J by 8 bases, with 16 bases left in between. The CDR3 is 15 amino acids. Germline V gives CDR1 GTSNPN, CDR2 SVGIG (reference sequence). The CDR3 DNA sequence: TGTGCCTGGAGTGTACCGGGGATGACGGGGGAAAAACTGTTTTTT. This gives the protein CAWSVPGMTGEKLFF.

The chain joins TRBV5-1 to TRBJ2-5; tentative D call: TRBD2 (6 bases). CDR3 length: 13 residues. The V gene lost 3 bases and the J gene lost 4 bases, with 10 bases spanning the gap. Germline-derived CDR1 and CDR2 are SGHRS and YFSETQ. The CDR3 DNA is TGCGCCAGCAGCTCTTGGGGAGGAGAGACCCAGTACTTC. Amino acid sequence: CASSSWGGETQYF.

As regards this clone: Sequence at one end of the junction differs from germline and may be a read error. Additional DNA sequences in this sample encode the identical CDR3. V usage is TRBV18 and J usage is TRBJ2-7, with D possibly TRBD1 on 6 matching bases. From germline, CDR1 is KGHSH and CDR2 LQKENI. This CDR3 is 15 amino acids long. CDR3 nucleotide sequence: TGCGCCAGCTCACCATCGCCGGACAGTTCCTACGAGCAGTACTTC. Protein sequence: CASSPSPDSSYEQYF. Supplemented by reference TRBV18 and TRBJ2-7, the full variable domain reads NAGVMQNPRHLVRRRGQEARLRCSPMKGHSHVYWYRQLPEEGLKFMVYLQKENIIDESGMPKERFSAEFPKEGPSILRIQQVVRGDSAAYFCASSPSPDSSYEQYFGPGTRLTVT.

The rearrangement joins TRBV27 to TRBJ2-3, with 8 bases fitting TRBD2. The CDR3 spans 13 residues. Germline V gives CDR1 MNHEY, CDR2 SMNVEV (reference sequence). Losses at the gene ends were 5 bases for V and 6 bases for J; bases not matched to a gene: 4. The CDR3 DNA reads TGTGCCAGCAGTCATAGACTAGCGGATACGCAGTATTTT. Protein sequence: CASSHRLADTQYF.

This chain connects TRBV4-3 to TRBJ2-5; TRBD2 might be the D (6 bases). Per germline, CDR1 LGHNA and CDR2 YSLEER. CDR3 length: 16 residues. Trimming took 6 bases from V and 0 from J, leaving 17 bases between them. CDR3: CASSSGLRDYQETQYF. The CDR3 DNA is TGCGCCAGCAGTTCCGGACTAAGGGACTACCAAGAGACCCAGTACTTC.

The chain employs TRBV29-1 and TRBJ1-2, with D perhaps TRBD1 (5 bases). The germline V gene encodes CDR1 SQVTM and CDR2 ANQGSEA. The CDR3 loop spans 12 amino acids. With 5 bases removed from V and 4 bases from J, the gap between germline ends came to 11 bases. The CDR3, as DNA: TGCAGCGTTTTCACAGGAGCCTATGGCTACACCTTC. The encoded protein is CSVFTGAYGYTF. The entire variable domain, with the rest obtained from reference TRBV29-1 and TRBJ1-2, is as follows: SAVISQKPSRDICQRGTSLTIQCQVDSQVTMMFWYRQQPGQSLTLIATANQGSEATYESGFVIDKFPISRPNLTFSTLTVSNMSPEDSSIYLCSVFTGAYGYTFGSGTRLTVV.

The chain recombines TRBV7-2 with TRBJ2-7; D uncertain. The CDR3 has 17 residues. Germline V gene data show CDR1 as SGHTA and CDR2 as FQGNSA. The V and J ends lost 0 bases and 0 bases respectively, with 15 bases between them. The CDR3 DNA is TGTGCCAGCAGCTTAGCGCGAGGATATCCGAACTCCTACGAGCAGTACTTC. Translation: CASSLARGYPNSYEQYF.

In this sample, this clone turned up once. The gene calls are TRBV4-3 and TRBJ1-4; TRBD1 aligns across 9 bases. Trimming cost V 0 bases and J 8 bases; bases outside gene matches: 4. The length of the CDR3 is 15 residues. Germline CDR1 is LGHNA and CDR2 is YSLEER. The CDR3 DNA reads as TGCGCCAGCAGCCAAGAGGGACAGGGAGTGGAAAAACTGTTTTTT. The encoded protein is CASSQEGQGVEKLFF.

This clone was seen only once. V is TRBV10-3 and J is TRBJ1-4, with D uncertain. Germline assignment: CDR1 ENHRY and CDR2 SYGVKD. With 2 bases removed from V and 3 bases from J, the gap between germline ends came to 7 bases. This CDR3 has 14 residues. This chain's CDR3 is CAISEGRSNEKLFF. The CDR3 DNA follows: TGTGCCATCAGTGAGGGCCGTTCTAATGAAAAACTGTTTTTT.

The gene calls are TRBV11-3 and TRBJ2-7, with 10 positions matching TRBD1. CDR3 size: 15 residues. The germline V gene encodes CDR1 SGHNT and CDR2 YENEEA. The junction had 5 bases not matched to a gene; V was cut back by 4 bases and J by 2 bases. The CDR3 loop reads CASSWGTGVAYEQYF. CDR3 bases: TGTGCCAGCAGCTGGGGGACAGGGGTGGCCTACGAGCAGTACTTC.

V usage is TRBV7-2 and J usage is TRBJ1-2; D perhaps matches TRBD1 (6 bases). CDR1 and CDR2 (germline): SGHTA, FQGNSA. The CDR3 is made up of 16 amino acids. V lost 4 bases and J lost 1, with 16 bases in between. The CDR3 bases are TGTGCCAGCAGCTCACCCAACAGGGCTTTTAACTATGGCTACACCTTC. Amino acid sequence: CASSSPNRAFNYGYTF.

Regarding this clone: Other DNA sequences in the sample encode the same CDR3. The chain recombines TRBV7-2 with TRBJ2-2; 9 bases are a match to TRBD1. This CDR3 comprises 14 residues. From germline, CDR1 is SGHTA and CDR2 FQGNSA. The junction had 3 bases not matched to a gene; V was cut back by 5 bases and J by 5 bases. In nucleotides, the CDR3 is TGTGCCAGCAGCCTTGACAGGGGGACCGGGGAGCTGTTTTTT. Its translation is CASSLDRGTGELFF.

The chain joins TRBV7-2 to TRBJ2-3; 11 nucleotides match TRBD2. Per germline, CDR1 SGHTA and CDR2 FQGNSA. This CDR3 region has 16 residues. V shed 5 bases, J shed 4 bases, and the junction held 8 bases outside the gene matches. CDR3 bases: TGTGCCAGCAGCCCTAGCGGGGGGCCATCCTCAGATACGCAGTATTTT. This encodes CASSPSGGPSSDTQYF.

The V call is TRBV2, the J call TRBJ1-4, with a tentative D call TRBD1 (5 bases). The V and J ends lost 3 bases and 4 bases respectively, with 15 bases between them. The germline V gene encodes CDR1 SNHLY and CDR2 FYNNEI. This CDR3 has 16 residues. This CDR3 is CASSDVRGDYNEKLFF. In nucleotides, the CDR3 is TGTGCCAGCAGTGACGTGCGGGGGGATTATAATGAAAAACTGTTTTTT.

This clone was found once. This chain links TRBV30 with TRBJ1-1; 7 bases fit TRBD1. The trim removed 4 bases at V and 4 bases at J, leaving 3 bases unmatched. This CDR3 is built from 12 residues. CDR1 is GTSNPN, CDR2 SVGIG, per germline (reference sequence). In DNA form, the CDR3 reads TGTGCCTGGACAGGGGGTGGCACTGAAGCTTTCTTT. It encodes CAWTGGGTEAFF.

The chain joins TRBV6-5 to TRBJ1-2; 9 nucleotides line up with TRBD1. V lost 5 bases and J lost 4; bases outside the gene matches: 5. The CDR3 extends over 14 amino acids. Germline CDR1 and CDR2: MNHEY and SVGAGI. The CDR3 coding sequence is TGTGCCAGCAGTCGGACAGGGGCGGCCTATGGCTACACCTTC. Its protein product is CASSRTGAAYGYTF.

The chain employs TRBV5-1 and TRBJ2-3; TRBD1 is a possible D gene (5 bases). Trimming stripped 0 bases from V and 8 bases from J, with 16 bases between. Germline V gene data show CDR1 as SGHRS and CDR2 as YFSETQ. The CDR3 sequence is 15 residues long. CDR3 in amino acids: CASSLGGPIQGTQYF. The CDR3 nucleotides are TGCGCCAGCAGCTTGGGTGGGCCCATCCAGGGTACGCAGTATTTT.